This passage covers 11 T cell receptor beta chains from one sample sequenced in a study of Graves' ophthalmopathy and Graves' hyperthyroidism. The TCR beta CDR3 regions underwent amplification from RNA transcripts. HTBI primers served in a first-round RT-PCR, which a second-round multiplex PCR followed. TCRdb recomputed calls from the multiplex PCR reads with MiXCR, one row per CDR3 protein. The table includes about 1.1 million distinct CDR3 sequences, less than 45% detected once. Sequencing was performed on peripheral blood or thyroid tissue (not recorded which). The receptors here all came from an adult man with Graves' hyperthyroidism.

This clonotype was seen a handful of times. V gene TRBV19 combines with J gene TRBJ1-6; D unresolved. The CDR3 is 14 amino acids. Between the trimmed V and J ends, which lost 5 bases and 5 bases, there was a span of 10 bases. In germline, CDR1 is LNHDA, CDR2 SQIVND (reference sequence). The CDR3 spells CASSRRGDNSPLHF. In nucleotides, the CDR3 is TGTGCCAGTAGTCGCCGGGGTGATAATTCACCCCTCCACTTT.

Many counts were recorded for this clonotype. The rearrangement joins TRBV12-3 or TRBV12-4 to TRBJ1-3; perhaps TRBD1 as D (5 bases). V was shortened by 3 bases and J by 0 bases, with 9 bases between the two germline ends. CDR3 length: 15 amino acids. This CDR3 reads CASSFWGTSGNTIYF. CDR3 coding DNA: TGTGCCAGCAGTTTCTGGGGGACCTCTGGAAACACCATATATTTT.

This clonotype has only a few counts. This sequence joins TRBV11-2 and TRBJ2-7; TRBD1 agrees at 7 bases. V lost 5 bases and J lost 3; bases outside the gene matches: 7. Per germline, CDR1 SGHAT and CDR2 FQNNGV. The CDR3 sequence is 14 residues long. CDR3 loop: CASSLTDRNYEQYF. For the CDR3, the DNA is TGTGCCAGCAGCCTAACGGACAGGAACTACGAGCAGTACTTC.

This clonotype came up many times. The V and J genes are TRBV2 and TRBJ1-4; 8 positions match TRBD1. The CDR3 is 15 amino acids. The ends lost 8 bases at V and 0 bases at J; junction bases unmatched: 5. Germline V CDR1 and CDR2: SNHLY, FYNNEI. In nucleotides, the CDR3 is TGTGCCAGCGGGGGACAGGCCCCAACTAATGAAAAACTGTTTTTT. As protein: CASGGQAPTNEKLFF.

This chain joins TRBV10-3 and TRBJ1-6; TRBD1 matches at 7 bases. The CDR3 is made up of 15 amino acids. The germline V gene encodes CDR1 ENHRY and CDR2 SYGVKD. V lost 8 bases, J lost 10 bases, and 14 bases stayed unmatched. Here the CDR3 DNA reads TGTGCCATCGGGCAGGGGGAGCCTGGAAAGTCACCCCTCCACTTT. Encoded protein: CAIGQGEPGKSPLHF.

This rearrangement joins TRBV7-2 to TRBJ1-2, with D hard to call. V was pared by 3 bases and J by 3 bases, with 8 bases between. This CDR3 is 13 amino acids long. Looked up from germline, CDR1 is SGHTA and CDR2 is FQGNSA. Here the CDR3 reads CASSLQADYGYTF. CDR3 bases: TGTGCCAGCAGCTTGCAGGCAGACTATGGCTACACCTTC.

This clonotype was seen repeatedly, ten times or more. This chain links TRBV20-1 with TRBJ1-2, with D tentatively TRBD1 (5 bases). Germline V lookup: CDR1 DFQATT, CDR2 SNEGSKA (reference sequence). Trimming removed 0 bases from V and 6 bases from J, with 14 bases in between. The CDR3 is 14 amino acids. CDR3 sequence (DNA): TGCAGTGCTAGAGATTTCTTGGGGACCCATGGCTACACCTTC. Translated: CSARDFLGTHGYTF.

This clonotype was counted many times. V usage is TRBV29-1 and J usage is TRBJ2-7; 7 bases line up with TRBD2. Germline V gene data show CDR1 as SQVTM and CDR2 as ANQGSEA. The length of the CDR3 is 16 residues. V lost 1 base and J lost 0; bases outside the gene matches: 9. The CDR3: CSVEGLAEDLSYEQYF. CDR3 sequence (DNA): TGCAGCGTTGAAGGTCTAGCGGAAGACCTCTCCTACGAGCAGTACTTC.

This clonotype turned up a few times. At one end, the junction sequence differs from germline, possibly due to a read error. The chain employs TRBV10-2 and TRBJ2-5; 7 nucleotides line up with TRBD1. This CDR3 has 16 amino acids. Germline CDR1 and CDR2: WSHSY and SAAADI. CDR3 sequence (DNA): TGTGCCAGCAGTTACTTACCGGGACAGAGCCAAGAGACCCAGTACTTC. Translation gives CASSYLPGQSQETQYF.

This clonotype turned up a few times. V is TRBV6-5 and J is TRBJ1-5, with 8 nucleotides matching TRBD1. V lost 6 bases, J lost 7 bases, and 14 bases stayed unmatched. Germline CDR1 is MNHEY and CDR2 is SVGAGI. The CDR3 has 16 residues. CDR3 DNA: TGTGCCAGCAGAACACTAGGACAGGGATGGGGCCAGCCCCAGCATTTT. As protein: CASRTLGQGWGQPQHF.

The chain combines TRBV15 with TRBJ1-2; no definite D call. CDR1 LNHNV and CDR2 YYDKDF come from the germline V gene (reference sequence). Trimming removed 0 bases from V and 8 bases from J, with 16 bases in between. This CDR3 has 15 residues. This CDR3 reads CATSRDGSTIAGYTF. DNA of the CDR3: TGTGCCACCAGCAGAGATGGCAGTACAATAGCGGGCTACACCTTC.